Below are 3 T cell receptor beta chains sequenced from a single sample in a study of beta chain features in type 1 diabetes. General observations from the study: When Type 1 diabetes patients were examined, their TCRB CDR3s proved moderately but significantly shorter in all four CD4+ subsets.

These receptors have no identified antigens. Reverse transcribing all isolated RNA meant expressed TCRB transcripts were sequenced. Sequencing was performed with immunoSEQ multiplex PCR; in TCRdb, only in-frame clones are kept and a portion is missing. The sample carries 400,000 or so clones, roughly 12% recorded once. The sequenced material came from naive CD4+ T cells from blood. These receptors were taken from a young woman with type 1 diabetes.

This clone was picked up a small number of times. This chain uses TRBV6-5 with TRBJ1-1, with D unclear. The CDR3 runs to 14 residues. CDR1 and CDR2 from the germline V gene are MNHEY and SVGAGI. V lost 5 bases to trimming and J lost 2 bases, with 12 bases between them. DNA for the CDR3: TGTGCCAGCAGTACGGGTCGGTTCAACACTGAAGCTTTCTTT. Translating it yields CASSTGRFNTEAFF.

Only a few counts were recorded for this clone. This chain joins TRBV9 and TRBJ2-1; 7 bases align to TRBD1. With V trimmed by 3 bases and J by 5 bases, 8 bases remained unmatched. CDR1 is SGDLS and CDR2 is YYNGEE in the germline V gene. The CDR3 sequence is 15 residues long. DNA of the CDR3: TGTGCCAGCAGCGCCCACAGTACAGGGGACAATGAGCAGTTCTTC. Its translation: CASSAHSTGDNEQFF.

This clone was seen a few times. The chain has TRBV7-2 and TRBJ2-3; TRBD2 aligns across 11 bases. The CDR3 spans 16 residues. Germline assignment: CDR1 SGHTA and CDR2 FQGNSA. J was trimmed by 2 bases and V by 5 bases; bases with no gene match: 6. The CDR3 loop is CASSSLAGGFTDTQYF. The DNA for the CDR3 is TGTGCCAGCAGCAGCTTAGCGGGGGGGTTCACAGATACGCAGTATTTT.